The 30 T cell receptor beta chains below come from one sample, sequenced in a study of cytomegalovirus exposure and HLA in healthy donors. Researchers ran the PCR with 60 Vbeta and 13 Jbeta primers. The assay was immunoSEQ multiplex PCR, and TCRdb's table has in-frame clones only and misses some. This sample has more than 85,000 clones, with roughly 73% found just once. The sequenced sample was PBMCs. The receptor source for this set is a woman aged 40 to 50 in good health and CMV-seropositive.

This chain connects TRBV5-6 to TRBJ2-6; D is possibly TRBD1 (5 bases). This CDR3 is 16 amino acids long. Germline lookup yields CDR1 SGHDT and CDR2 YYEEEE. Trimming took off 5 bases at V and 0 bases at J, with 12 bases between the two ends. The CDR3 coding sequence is TGTGCCAGCAGGTTCCGGACACGCTCTGGGGCCAACGTCCTGACTTTC. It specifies CASRFRTRSGANVLTF.

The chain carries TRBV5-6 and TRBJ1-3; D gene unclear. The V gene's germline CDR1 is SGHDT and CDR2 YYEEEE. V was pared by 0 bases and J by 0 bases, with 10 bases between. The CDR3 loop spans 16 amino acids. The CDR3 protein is CASSLGAAPSGNTIYF. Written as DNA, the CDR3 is TGTGCCAGCAGCTTGGGAGCGGCTCCCTCTGGAAACACCATATATTTT.

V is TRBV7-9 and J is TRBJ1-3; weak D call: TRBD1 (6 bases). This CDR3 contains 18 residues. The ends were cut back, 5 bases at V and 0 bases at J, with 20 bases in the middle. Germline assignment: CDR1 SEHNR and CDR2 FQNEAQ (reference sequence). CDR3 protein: CASSKAVFGGGSGNTIYF. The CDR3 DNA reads TGTGCCAGCAGCAAAGCGGTGTTTGGGGGCGGCTCTGGAAACACCATATATTTT.

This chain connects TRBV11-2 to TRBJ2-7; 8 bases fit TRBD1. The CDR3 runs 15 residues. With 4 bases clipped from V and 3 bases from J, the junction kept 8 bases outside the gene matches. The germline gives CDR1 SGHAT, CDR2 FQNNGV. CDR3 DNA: TGTGCCAGCAGCTCTCTTCGGACAGGGATCTACGAGCAGTACTTC. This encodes CASSSLRTGIYEQYF.

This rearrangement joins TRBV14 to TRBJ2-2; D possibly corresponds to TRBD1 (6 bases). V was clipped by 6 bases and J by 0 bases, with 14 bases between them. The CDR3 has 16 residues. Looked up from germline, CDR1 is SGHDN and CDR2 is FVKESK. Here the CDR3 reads CASRRTDISNTGELFF. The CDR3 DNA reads TGTGCCAGCAGAAGGACAGACATCTCGAACACCGGGGAGCTGTTTTTT.

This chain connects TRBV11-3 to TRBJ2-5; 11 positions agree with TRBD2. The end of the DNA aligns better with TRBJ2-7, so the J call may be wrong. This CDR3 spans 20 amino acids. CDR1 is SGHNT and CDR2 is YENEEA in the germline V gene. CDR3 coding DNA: TGTGCCAGCAGCTCCCTGTTCGTTAGCGGGGGGGCCAGGGTCGTGTACGAGCAGTACTTC. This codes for CASSSLFVSGGARVVYEQYF.

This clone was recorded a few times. For the CDR3, the DNA is TGTGCCAGCAGTGTGATTAAGAGGGGCACAGATACGCAGTATTTT. Protein: CASSVIKRGTDTQYF. V gene TRBV27 combines with J gene TRBJ2-3; D perhaps matches TRBD2 (5 bases). Trimming removed 5 bases at V and 1 base at J, with 13 bases between. The CDR3 spans 15 residues. The germline V gene encodes CDR1 MNHEY and CDR2 SMNVEV (reference sequence).

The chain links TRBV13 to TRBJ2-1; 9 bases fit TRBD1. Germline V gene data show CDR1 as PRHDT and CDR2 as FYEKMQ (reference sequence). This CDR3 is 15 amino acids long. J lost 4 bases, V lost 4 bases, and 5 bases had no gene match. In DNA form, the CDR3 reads TGTGCCAGCAGCTGGACAGGGGCTTCATACAATGAGCAGTTCTTC. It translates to CASSWTGASYNEQFF.

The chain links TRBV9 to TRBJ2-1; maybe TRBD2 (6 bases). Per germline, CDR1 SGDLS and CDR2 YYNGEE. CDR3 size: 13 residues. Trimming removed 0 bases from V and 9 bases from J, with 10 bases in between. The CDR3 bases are TGTGCCAGCAGCGTAGAACGGGGGATTGAGCAGTTCTTC. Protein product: CASSVERGIEQFF.

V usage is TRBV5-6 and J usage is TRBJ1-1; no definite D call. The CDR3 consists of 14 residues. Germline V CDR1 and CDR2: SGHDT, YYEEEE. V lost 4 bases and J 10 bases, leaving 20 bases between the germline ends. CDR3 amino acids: CASSPLSEPRVAFF. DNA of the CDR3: TGTGCCAGCAGCCCCCTCTCGGAGCCGAGAGTAGCTTTCTTT. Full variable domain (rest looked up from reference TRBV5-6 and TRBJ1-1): DAGVTQSPTHLIKTRGQQVTLRCSPKSGHDTVSWYQQALGQGPQFIFQYYEEEERQRGNFPDRFSGHQFPNYSSELNVNALLLGDSALYLCASSPLSEPRVAFFGQGTRLTVV.

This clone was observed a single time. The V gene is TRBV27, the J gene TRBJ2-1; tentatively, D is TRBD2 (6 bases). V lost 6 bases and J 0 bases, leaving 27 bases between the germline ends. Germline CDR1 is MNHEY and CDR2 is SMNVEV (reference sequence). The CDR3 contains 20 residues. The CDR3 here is CASRPMRGVGLRSSYNEQFF. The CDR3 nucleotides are TGTGCCAGCAGGCCTATGCGGGGCGTTGGCCTAAGAAGCTCCTACAATGAGCAGTTCTTC.

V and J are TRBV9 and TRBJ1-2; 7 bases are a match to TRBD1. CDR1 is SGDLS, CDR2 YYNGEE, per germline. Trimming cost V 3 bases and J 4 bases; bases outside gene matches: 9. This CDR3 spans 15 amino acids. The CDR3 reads CASSALNRGFYGYTF. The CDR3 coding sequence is TGTGCCAGCAGCGCACTCAACAGGGGATTCTATGGCTACACCTTC.

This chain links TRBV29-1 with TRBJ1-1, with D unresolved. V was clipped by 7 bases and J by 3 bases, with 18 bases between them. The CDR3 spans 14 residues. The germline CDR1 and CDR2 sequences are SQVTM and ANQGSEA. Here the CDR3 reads CSAKVSGVDTEAFF. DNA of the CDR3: TGCAGCGCAAAGGTGTCGGGAGTGGACACTGAAGCTTTCTTT.

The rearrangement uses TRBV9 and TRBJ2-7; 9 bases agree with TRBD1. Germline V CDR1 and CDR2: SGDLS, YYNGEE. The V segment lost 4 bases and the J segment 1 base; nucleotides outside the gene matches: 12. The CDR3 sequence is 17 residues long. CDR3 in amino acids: CASSPWRGGTGSYEQYF. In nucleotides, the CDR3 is TGTGCCAGCAGCCCCTGGCGGGGCGGGACAGGGTCCTACGAGCAGTACTTC.

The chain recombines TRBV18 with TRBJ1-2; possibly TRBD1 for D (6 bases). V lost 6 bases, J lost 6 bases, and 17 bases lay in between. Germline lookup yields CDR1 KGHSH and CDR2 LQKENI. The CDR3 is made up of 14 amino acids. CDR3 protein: CASSLRGAYDGYTF. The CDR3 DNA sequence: TGTGCCAGCTCTTTACGGGGGGCTTACGATGGCTACACCTTC.

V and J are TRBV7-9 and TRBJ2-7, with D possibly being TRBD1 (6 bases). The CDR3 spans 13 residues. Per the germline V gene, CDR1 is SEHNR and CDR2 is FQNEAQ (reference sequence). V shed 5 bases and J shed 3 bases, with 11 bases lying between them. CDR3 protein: CASSPDRNYEQYF. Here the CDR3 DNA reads TGTGCCAGCAGCCCGGACAGAAACTACGAGCAGTACTTC.

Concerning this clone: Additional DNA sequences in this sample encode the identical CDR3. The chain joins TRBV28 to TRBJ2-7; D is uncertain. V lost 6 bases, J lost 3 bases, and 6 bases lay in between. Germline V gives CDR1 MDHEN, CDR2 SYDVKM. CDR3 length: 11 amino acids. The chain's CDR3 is CASSPGYEQYF. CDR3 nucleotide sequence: TGTGCCAGCAGCCCAGGCTACGAGCAGTACTTC.

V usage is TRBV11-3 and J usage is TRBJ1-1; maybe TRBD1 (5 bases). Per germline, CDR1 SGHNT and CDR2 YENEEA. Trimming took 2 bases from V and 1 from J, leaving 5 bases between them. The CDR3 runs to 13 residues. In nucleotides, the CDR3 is TGTGCCAGCAGCTTAACAGGGAACACTGAAGCTTTCTTT. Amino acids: CASSLTGNTEAFF. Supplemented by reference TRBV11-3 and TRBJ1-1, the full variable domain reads EAGVVQSPRYKIIEKKQPVAFWCNPISGHNTLYWYLQNLGQGPELLIRYENEEAVDDSQLPKDRFSAERLKGVDSTLKIQPAELGDSAVYLCASSLTGNTEAFFGQGTRLTVV.

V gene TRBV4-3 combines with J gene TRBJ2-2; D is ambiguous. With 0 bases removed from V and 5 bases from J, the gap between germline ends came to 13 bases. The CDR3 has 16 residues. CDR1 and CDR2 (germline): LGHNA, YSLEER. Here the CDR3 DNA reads TGCGCCAGCAGCCAAGATCGTAGCATCGCGACCGGGGAGCTGTTTTTT. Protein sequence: CASSQDRSIATGELFF.

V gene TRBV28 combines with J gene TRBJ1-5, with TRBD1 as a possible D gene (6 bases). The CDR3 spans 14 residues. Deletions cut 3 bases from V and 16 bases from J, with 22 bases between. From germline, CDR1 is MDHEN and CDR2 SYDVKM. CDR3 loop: CASSFVRSSRGDHF. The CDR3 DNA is TGTGCCAGCAGTTTCGTCCGGTCAAGCAGGGGTGATCATTTT.

This chain's CDR3 is CASSIPGLGGYNEQFF. The CDR3 coding sequence is TGTGCCAGTAGTATTCCCGGGCTAGGGGGTTACAATGAGCAGTTCTTC. The chain recombines TRBV19 with TRBJ2-1; D perhaps matches TRBD1 (6 bases). Deletions cut 3 bases from V and 4 bases from J, with 16 bases between. The CDR3 contains 16 residues. Germline CDR1 LNHDA, CDR2 SQIVND (reference sequence).

CDR3 region: CASSPPGQGAYGYTF. DNA of the CDR3: TGCGCCAGCTCCCCACCGGGACAGGGGGCCTATGGCTACACCTTC. J is TRBJ1-2 and V is TRBV10-1; 12 bases map to TRBD1. CDR1 is WNHNN and CDR2 is SYGVQD in the germline V gene (reference sequence). Unmatched junction bases numbered 8, after V lost 8 bases and J lost 4 bases. The CDR3 extends over 15 amino acids.

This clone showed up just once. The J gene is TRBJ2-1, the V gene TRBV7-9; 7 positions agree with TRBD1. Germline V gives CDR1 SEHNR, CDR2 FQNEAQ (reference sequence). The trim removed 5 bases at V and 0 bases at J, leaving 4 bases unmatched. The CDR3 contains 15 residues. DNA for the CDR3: TGTGCCAGCAGCCGGGACAGCAGCTCCTACAATGAGCAGTTCTTC. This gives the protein CASSRDSSSYNEQFF.

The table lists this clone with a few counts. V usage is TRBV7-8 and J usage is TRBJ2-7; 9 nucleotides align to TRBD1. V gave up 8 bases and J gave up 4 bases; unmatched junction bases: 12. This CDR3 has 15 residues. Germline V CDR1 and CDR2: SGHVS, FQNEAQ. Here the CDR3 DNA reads TGTGCCAGCGCGCCCTACCGGGACAGGGCTTACGAGCAGTACTTC. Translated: CASAPYRDRAYEQYF.

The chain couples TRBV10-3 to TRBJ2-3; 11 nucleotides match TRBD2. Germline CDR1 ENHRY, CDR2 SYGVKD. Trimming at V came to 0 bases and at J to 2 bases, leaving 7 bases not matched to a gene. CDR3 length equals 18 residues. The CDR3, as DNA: TGTGCCATCAGTGAGTCTGGGGGACTAGCGGTACTCACAGATACGCAGTATTTT. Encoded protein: CAISESGGLAVLTDTQYF.

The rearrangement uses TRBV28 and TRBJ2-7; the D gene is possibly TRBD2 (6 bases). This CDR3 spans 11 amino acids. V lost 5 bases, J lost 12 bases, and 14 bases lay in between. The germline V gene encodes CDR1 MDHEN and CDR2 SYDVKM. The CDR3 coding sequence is TGTGCCAGCAGTAGCGGGCGAGGAAGGTACTTC. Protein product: CASSSGRGRYF.

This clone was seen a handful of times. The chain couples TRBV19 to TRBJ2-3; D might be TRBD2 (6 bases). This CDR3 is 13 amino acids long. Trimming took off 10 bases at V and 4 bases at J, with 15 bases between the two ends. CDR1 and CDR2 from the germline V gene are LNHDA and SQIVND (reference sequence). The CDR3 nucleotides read TGTGCCACCCCGCGGACTACCGCAGATACGCAGTATTTT. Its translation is CATPRTTADTQYF.

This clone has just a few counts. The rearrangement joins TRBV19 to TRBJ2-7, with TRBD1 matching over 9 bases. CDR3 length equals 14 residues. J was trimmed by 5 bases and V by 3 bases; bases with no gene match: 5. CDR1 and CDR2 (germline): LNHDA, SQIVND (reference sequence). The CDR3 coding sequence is TGTGCCAGTAGTATCCGGGACAGGGCCCACGAGCAGTACTTC. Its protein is CASSIRDRAHEQYF.

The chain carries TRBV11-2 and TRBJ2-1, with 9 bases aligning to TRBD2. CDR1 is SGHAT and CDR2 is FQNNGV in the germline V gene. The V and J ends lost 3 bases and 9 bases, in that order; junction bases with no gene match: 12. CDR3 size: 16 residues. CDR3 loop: CASSLDLRLAASEQFF. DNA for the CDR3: TGTGCCAGCAGCTTGGATTTGCGACTAGCGGCGAGTGAGCAGTTCTTC.

CDR3 in amino acids: CSAAGGATYEQYF. In DNA, the CDR3 is TGCAGCGCAGCGGGGGGCGCGACCTACGAGCAGTACTTC. This chain uses TRBV29-1 with TRBJ2-7, with 9 bases that match TRBD2. Germline values: CDR1 SQVTM, CDR2 ANQGSEA. CDR3 length equals 13 residues. The ends lost 7 bases at V and 2 bases at J; junction bases unmatched: 6.